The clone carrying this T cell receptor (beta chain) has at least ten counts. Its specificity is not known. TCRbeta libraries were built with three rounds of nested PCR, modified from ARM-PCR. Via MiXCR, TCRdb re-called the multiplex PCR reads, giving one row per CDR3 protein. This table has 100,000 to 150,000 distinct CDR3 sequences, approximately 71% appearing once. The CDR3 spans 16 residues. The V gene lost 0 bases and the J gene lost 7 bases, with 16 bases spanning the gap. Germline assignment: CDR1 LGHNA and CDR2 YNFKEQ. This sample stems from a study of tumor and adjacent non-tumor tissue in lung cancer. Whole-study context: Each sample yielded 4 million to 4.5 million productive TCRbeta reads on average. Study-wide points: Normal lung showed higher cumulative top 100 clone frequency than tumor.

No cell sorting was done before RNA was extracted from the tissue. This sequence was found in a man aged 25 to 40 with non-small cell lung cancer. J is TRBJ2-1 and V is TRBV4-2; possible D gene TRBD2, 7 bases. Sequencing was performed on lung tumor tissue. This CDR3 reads CASSQDRGGGPNEQFF. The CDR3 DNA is TGTGCCAGCAGCCAAGATCGGGGCGGGGGCCCGAATGAGCAGTTCTTC.